This T cell receptor beta chain was profiled in a study of control samples from healthy donors and cancer patients (dated by TCRdb to the early 2020s). To prepare the library, the immunoSEQ multiplex PCR assay was applied. The source is immuneACCESS, and TCRdb retained only in-frame sequences with V and J called. Part of the clones is not carried over; for the studies checked, unresolved V genes explain less than half of this, and the remainder is unexplained. This sample gives roughly 90,000 clones in total; less than 90% of them show up just once. The top ten clonotypes cover about 10% of the sample. From the cysteine up to the phenylalanine, the CDR3 has a length of 15 residues. The kept DNA is CDR3 alone, 45 bases in frame from the first base. Between the V and J ends, shortened by 2 bases and 2 bases respectively, the junction contains 7 bases. According to the germline V gene, CDR1 reads MNHEY and CDR2 reads SVGEGT.

A remark on this clone: Its antigen remains undetermined. No base quality information exists; no much larger clone differs at one position.

The rearranged segments are TRBV6-2 or TRBV6-3 and TRBJ2-6, with a tentative D gene TRBD1 over 5 matching bases. Specimen: PBMCs. The TCR sequence derives from a woman in her forties or fifties with colorectal cancer. The nucleotides read TGTGCCAGCAGTTACAAGGGGACTGGGGCCAACGTCCTGACTTTC. Translated, this is CASSYKGTGANVLTF.